This TCR beta chain emerged from a study of metastatic and nonmetastatic thyroid tumors. Study overall: Repertoires from blood and tumor or nodule tissue of malignant and benign thyroid patients were compared.

Among the patients, none had received any treatment before thyroid surgery. This clone was recorded at least ten times. Antigen: not known. The CDR3 is 15 amino acids. Germline CDR1 SGHRS, CDR2 YFSETQ. The V gene end was trimmed by 5 bases and the J gene end by 0 bases; junction bases not matched to a gene: 7. Points from the study as a whole: Within blood and tumor, benign nodules reportedly had significantly lower TCR beta diversity than malignant thyroid tumors did.

As handled by the study authors: The study's classifier, a distant-metastasis tool for papillary thyroid cancer, was built using CDR3 differences across clinicopathological groups. Through MiXCR, TCRdb re-clonotyped the PCR reads. TCRdb's processing, not the authors' own work, is the source of the V and J calls. The table includes about 11,000 clones, roughly 30% detected once. The clonotype originates from a female donor with papillary thyroid cancer or a benign thyroid nodule (not recorded which). Some clones in this sample may be carry-over from other donors' samples. V and J are TRBV5-1 and TRBJ2-7; TRBD2 aligns across 8 bases. The material sequenced was tumor tissue. The CDR3 bases are TGCGCCAGCAGGGAACGGAGCGGGAGCTCCTACGAGCAGTACTTC. This translates into CASRERSGSSYEQYF.